These 24 T cell receptor beta chains were sequenced from one sample in a study of siplizumab effects on memory and regulatory T cells (dated by TCRdb to the late 2010s). Preparation of the library involved the immunoSEQ multiplex PCR assay. Imported from immuneACCESS, the table was reduced by TCRdb to in-frame sequences with V and J called. These copies leave out some clones; in studies compared against another copy, an unresolved V gene accounts for under half, and the cause of the remainder is not known. A total of approximately 120,000 clones appear in this sample, about 90% of them only once. About 0.75% of the sample goes to the ten largest clones. The specimen sequenced was Tregs sorted from blood. The receptors were sampled from a human donor in good health.

The rearrangement uses TRBV12-5 and TRBJ2-5; TRBD1 aligns across 11 bases. V was clipped by 3 bases and J by 8 bases; unmatched bases: 5. This CDR3 region has 14 residues. Germline V lookup: CDR1 LGHNT, CDR2 FRNRAP. The CDR3 protein is CASGFSGQGDTQYF. Here the CDR3 DNA reads TGTGCTAGTGGTTTTTCGGGACAGGGGGATACCCAGTACTTC.

This sequence joins TRBV18 and TRBJ1-2; 7 bases fit TRBD1. Germline assignment: CDR1 KGHSH and CDR2 LQKENI. With V trimmed by 3 bases and J by 5 bases, 15 bases remained unmatched. There are 17 residues in the CDR3. The CDR3 is CASSPVLAGQSQYGYTF. The CDR3 DNA sequence: TGTGCCAGCTCACCGGTTCTTGCGGGACAGTCTCAATATGGCTACACCTTC.

The chain has TRBV7-3 and TRBJ2-7, with D perhaps given as TRBD1 or TRBD2 (5 bases each). The CDR3 extends over 13 amino acids. Germline V gene data show CDR1 as SGHTA and CDR2 as FQGTGA. The V end was cut by 2 bases, the J end by 3 bases, with 8 bases between. CDR3 DNA: TGTGCCAGCAGCTTATCGGGGCGCTACGAGCAGTACTTC. Translating it yields CASSLSGRYEQYF.

The chain joins TRBV5-1 to TRBJ2-3, with unresolved D. V shed 0 bases and J shed 5 bases, with 16 bases lying between them. CDR1 and CDR2 from the germline V gene are SGHRS and YFSETQ. CDR3 length: 16 residues. The CDR3 DNA reads as TGCGCCAGCAGCTTGGGGGCACCTCAAATGGGAGATACGCAGTATTTT. The encoded protein is CASSLGAPQMGDTQYF.

This chain joins TRBV13 and TRBJ2-4, with 8 bases lining up with TRBD2. CDR3 size: 16 residues. Germline values: CDR1 PRHDT, CDR2 FYEKMQ (reference sequence). V lost 0 bases, J lost 9 bases, and 10 bases stayed unmatched. The CDR3 sequence: CASSLGRGSGVGIQYF. CDR3 bases: TGTGCCAGCAGCTTAGGCCGAGGTAGCGGGGTAGGCATTCAGTACTTC.

The rearrangement uses TRBV2 and TRBJ2-1; TRBD2 is a possible D gene (6 bases). The germline V and J ends were trimmed by 1 base and 0 bases, with 19 bases remaining between them. The germline V gene has CDR1 SNHLY and CDR2 FYNNEI. The CDR3 has 19 residues. The CDR3: CASSEDGGIGVVSYNEQFF. Here the CDR3 DNA reads TGTGCCAGCAGTGAAGACGGCGGGATAGGTGTTGTCTCCTACAATGAGCAGTTCTTC.

The chain uses TRBV18 and TRBJ1-4; D is unresolved. This CDR3 comprises 12 residues. Germline values: CDR1 KGHSH, CDR2 LQKENI. The ends were cut back, 8 bases at V and 6 bases at J, with 10 bases in the middle. The CDR3 nucleotides read TGTGCCAGCGGGATCGTCGATGAAAAACTGTTTTTT. Its translation: CASGIVDEKLFF.

The J gene is TRBJ2-7, the V gene TRBV7-3; 11 bases are shared with TRBD2. The ends lost 5 bases at V and 2 bases at J; junction bases unmatched: 5. Germline loops: CDR1 SGHTA, CDR2 FQGTGA. CDR3 size: 15 residues. CDR3 sequence (DNA): TGTGCCAGCAGCGATCTAGCGGGAGGAACCTACGAGCAGTACTTC. Its translation: CASSDLAGGTYEQYF.

The rearrangement links TRBV19 to TRBJ1-2, with 10 bases fitting TRBD1. The CDR3 covers 14 residues. CDR1 is LNHDA and CDR2 is SQIVND in the germline V gene (reference sequence). The V and J ends lost 5 bases and 3 bases, in that order; junction bases with no gene match: 3. In DNA form, the CDR3 reads TGTGCCAGTAGTTGGGGACAGGGGTACTATGGCTACACCTTC. This gives the protein CASSWGQGYYGYTF.

This chain joins TRBV9 and TRBJ2-5; 7 nucleotides agree with TRBD2. This CDR3 region has 14 residues. J was trimmed by 5 bases and V by 2 bases; bases with no gene match: 6. Germline CDR1 SGDLS, CDR2 YYNGEE. The CDR3 nucleotides read TGTGCCAGCAGCGTGGGAGGGAGCGGGGAGACCCAGTACTTC. This translates into CASSVGGSGETQYF.

J is TRBJ2-7 and V is TRBV11-2, with D maybe TRBD2 (6 bases). V was pared by 0 bases and J by 4 bases, with 13 bases between. In germline, CDR1 is SGHAT, CDR2 FQNNGV. The CDR3 runs to 15 residues. The CDR3 nucleotides are TGTGCCAGCAGCTTAGACAGAGTAGGAGGGTACGAGCAGTACTTC. Translating gives CASSLDRVGGYEQYF.

This clone was recorded only once. The V call is TRBV7-2, the J call TRBJ1-1; no clear D. V lost 2 bases and J lost 1, with 5 bases in between. CDR3 size: 13 residues. Per the germline V gene, CDR1 is SGHTA and CDR2 is FQGNSA. CDR3 sequence reads: CASSLKSNTEAFF. DNA of the CDR3: TGTGCCAGCAGCTTAAAGTCGAACACTGAAGCTTTCTTT.

In this sample, this clone turned up once. The V and J genes are TRBV7-9 and TRBJ2-7; 8 bases map to TRBD1. V dropped 5 bases and J dropped 6; count of bases not matched to a gene: 12. CDR1 and CDR2 from the germline V gene are SEHNR and FQNEAQ (reference sequence). The CDR3 sequence is 15 residues long. The CDR3 bases are TGTGCCAGCAGCGGGGGGACAGGTTTTCTCGTCGAGCAGTACTTC. It translates to CASSGGTGFLVEQYF.

Only one count was recorded for this clone. The identical CDR3 is also encoded by other nucleotide sequences in the sample. The chain carries TRBV5-4 and TRBJ2-1; D perhaps matches TRBD2 (5 bases). The CDR3 has 13 amino acids. Trimming left V 1 base short and J 4 bases short, with 6 bases between. Looked up from germline, CDR1 is SGHNT and CDR2 is YYREEE (reference sequence). DNA for the CDR3: TGTGCCAGCAGCTTGACTAGTTACAATGAGCAGTTCTTC. It encodes CASSLTSYNEQFF.

V usage is TRBV29-1 and J usage is TRBJ2-7, with TRBD1 matching over 10 bases. CDR1 and CDR2 from the germline V gene are SQVTM and ANQGSEA. CDR3 length: 13 amino acids. With V trimmed by 7 bases and J by 6 bases, 9 bases remained unmatched. CDR3 residues: CSALGQGRLEQYF. Here the CDR3 DNA reads TGCAGCGCCCTGGGACAGGGGAGGCTCGAGCAGTACTTC.

The CDR3 here is CASSLVYVSVQATDNEQFF. The CDR3, as DNA: TGCGCCAGCAGCTTGGTGTATGTATCCGTGCAAGCGACCGACAATGAGCAGTTCTTC. The rearrangement links TRBV5-1 to TRBJ2-1; D gene unclear. Germline CDR1 reads SGHRS; CDR2 reads YFSETQ. CDR3 length: 19 residues. V lost 0 bases to trimming and J lost 5 bases, with 24 bases between them.

This chain uses TRBV6-5 with TRBJ1-2; D is undetermined. The germline CDR1 and CDR2 sequences are MNHEY and SVGAGI. This CDR3 contains 12 residues. V gave up 5 bases and J gave up 7 bases, with 11 bases separating them. The CDR3: CASSQGFRGYTF. The CDR3 nucleotides read TGTGCCAGCAGTCAAGGGTTCCGTGGCTACACCTTC.

J is TRBJ2-1 and V is TRBV14, with 14 bases matching TRBD2. V was clipped by 6 bases and J by 9 bases; unmatched bases: 7. The CDR3 covers 15 residues. Germline V gives CDR1 SGHDN, CDR2 FVKESK. In DNA, the CDR3 is TGTGCCAGCAGAGCGACTAGCGGGGGGGCGATTGAGCAGTTCTTC. Protein product: CASRATSGGAIEQFF.

V gene TRBV6-5 combines with J gene TRBJ2-7; no clear D. Germline V CDR1 and CDR2: MNHEY, SVGAGI. The CDR3 is made up of 13 amino acids. Trimming stripped 6 bases from V and 3 bases from J, with 12 bases between. Here the CDR3 reads CASSPGSYYEQYF. In DNA, the CDR3 is TGTGCCAGCAGCCCCGGGTCCTACTACGAGCAGTACTTC.

The chain employs TRBV7-9 and TRBJ1-2, with TRBD1 as a possible D gene (6 bases). V lost 0 bases, J lost 0 bases, and 14 bases lay in between. The CDR3 totals 17 residues. CDR1 SEHNR and CDR2 FQNEAQ come from the germline V gene (reference sequence). CDR3 amino acids: CASSLAVVRGSNYGYTF. The CDR3 DNA reads as TGTGCCAGCAGCTTAGCTGTGGTTAGGGGGTCTAACTATGGCTACACCTTC.

The V gene is TRBV19, the J gene TRBJ1-6; tentatively, D is TRBD1 (6 bases). Germline CDR1 is LNHDA and CDR2 is SQIVND (reference sequence). Between the trimmed V and J ends, which lost 5 bases and 3 bases, there was a span of 11 bases. The CDR3 has 15 residues. The CDR3 nucleotides are TGTGCCAGTAGTGTGGGGGGGCACTATAATTCACCCCTCCACTTT. This codes for CASSVGGHYNSPLHF. The whole variable domain, remainder taken from reference TRBV19 and TRBJ1-6, is DGGITQSPKYLFRKEGQNVTLSCEQNLNHDAMYWYRQDPGQGLRLIYYSQIVNDFQKGDIAEGYSVSREKKESFPLTVTSAQKNPTAFYLCASSVGGHYNSPLHFGNGTRLTVT.

This clone has only a few counts. This rearrangement joins TRBV10-3 to TRBJ1-4; a weak D match, TRBD1 (5 bases). V lost 6 bases and J lost 3, with 23 bases in between. The CDR3 is 18 amino acids. The germline gives CDR1 ENHRY, CDR2 SYGVKD. Written as DNA, the CDR3 is TGTGCCATCAGCCCTCGGTCAACCACGGGACGGCCTAATGAAAAACTGTTTTTT. Protein product: CAISPRSTTGRPNEKLFF.

The chain is built from TRBV6-5 and TRBJ2-7; D tentatively reads TRBD1 or TRBD2 (5 bases each). V was trimmed by 2 bases and J by 12 bases, leaving 17 bases between them. Germline V gene lookup returns CDR1 MNHEY and CDR2 SVGAGI. The CDR3 totals 13 residues. CDR3 region: CASSYGSGRPTYF. Written as DNA, the CDR3 is TGTGCCAGCAGTTACGGGTCGGGGCGGCCGACGTACTTC.

The V call is TRBV5-1, the J call TRBJ1-1; D might be TRBD1 (5 bases). CDR3 size: 13 residues. Trimming took off 6 bases at V and 3 bases at J, with 12 bases between the two ends. Germline values: CDR1 SGHRS, CDR2 YFSETQ. The CDR3 protein is CASTRGSDTEAFF. DNA for the CDR3: TGCGCCAGCACCCGGGGGTCGGACACTGAAGCTTTCTTT.